Shown below are 16 T cell receptor beta chains from a single sample sequenced in a study of cytomegalovirus exposure and HLA in healthy donors. The study ran its PCR with 60 Vbeta and 13 Jbeta primers. Here immunoSEQ multiplex PCR was the method, and the copy in TCRdb shows in-frame clones only, minus some. There are roughly 90,000 clones in the sample; roughly 82% occur only once, and nearly 3.5% lies in the top ten. Material: PBMCs. The receptors come from a man younger than 40 in good health and CMV-seropositive.

This chain uses TRBV6-5 with TRBJ2-7; 9 nucleotides line up with TRBD1. Germline CDR1 MNHEY, CDR2 SVGAGI. The trim removed 5 bases at V and 4 bases at J, leaving 6 bases unmatched. This CDR3 spans 14 amino acids. In nucleotides, the CDR3 is TGTGCCAGCAGTATTGGGACAGGGTCTTACGAGCAGTACTTC. This encodes CASSIGTGSYEQYF.

The CDR3 DNA reads TGCGCCAGCAGCTGGACAGGCATCTCCTCCTACGAGCAGTACTTC. This encodes CASSWTGISSYEQYF. The chain has TRBV5-1 and TRBJ2-7; 7 bases are a match to TRBD1. Germline CDR1 reads SGHRS; CDR2 reads YFSETQ. There are 15 residues in the CDR3. Unmatched junction bases numbered 6, after V lost 3 bases and J lost 0 bases.

V is TRBV11-2 and J is TRBJ1-1; no clear D. Between the trimmed V and J ends, which lost 8 bases and 0 bases, there was a span of 10 bases. The CDR3 is 13 amino acids. Germline V gene data show CDR1 as SGHAT and CDR2 as FQNNGV. The CDR3 sequence is CASGGRLNTEAFF. As DNA, the CDR3 is TGTGCCAGCGGAGGACGATTGAACACTGAAGCTTTCTTT. The full variable domain, its missing parts supplied by reference TRBV11-2 and TRBJ1-1, is EAGVAQSPRYKIIEKRQSVAFWCNPISGHATLYWYQQILGQGPKLLIQFQNNGVVDDSQLPKDRFSAERLKGVDSTLKIQPAKLEDSAVYLCASGGRLNTEAFFGQGTRLTVV.

The chain recombines TRBV30 with TRBJ1-3; D possibly corresponds to TRBD1 (6 bases). Per the germline V gene, CDR1 is GTSNPN and CDR2 is SVGIG (reference sequence). V was shortened by 2 bases and J by 0 bases, with 11 bases between the two germline ends. The CDR3 is 15 residues long. The CDR3 spells CAWSRGGHSGNTIYF. The CDR3 DNA is TGTGCCTGGAGTAGGGGGGGCCACTCTGGAAACACCATATATTTT.

The chain is built from TRBV6-5 and TRBJ2-7; possible D gene TRBD1, 5 bases. The CDR3 runs 15 residues. Germline loops: CDR1 MNHEY, CDR2 SVGAGI. V was cut by 8 bases and J by 2 bases, with 19 bases left in between. The CDR3 DNA reads as TGTGCCAGCTCATCCGCTCCGACAGCAGCCTACGAGCAGTACTTC. Amino acids: CASSSAPTAAYEQYF.

The rearrangement links TRBV9 to TRBJ2-5; 8 bases line up with TRBD2. The J call may be incorrect, as the DNA end agrees better with TRBJ2-7. Per the germline V gene, CDR1 is SGDLS and CDR2 is YYNGEE. CDR3 length: 14 amino acids. The CDR3 is CASGATSASYEQYF. Written as DNA, the CDR3 is TGTGCCAGCGGCGCGACTAGCGCCTCCTACGAGCAGTACTTC.

This chain connects TRBV6-1 to TRBJ2-1; D remains unclear. CDR3 length: 12 amino acids. CDR1 and CDR2 (germline): MNHNS, SASEGT. V lost 7 bases and J lost 8, with 12 bases in between. The CDR3: CASTLSVYEQFF. The DNA for the CDR3 is TGTGCCAGCACCCTAAGTGTCTATGAGCAGTTCTTC.

The CDR3 loop reads CASSRPGLAGNEQFF. In DNA, the CDR3 is TGTGCCAGCAGCCGTCCGGGACTAGCGGGGAATGAGCAGTTCTTC. The gene calls are TRBV5-4 and TRBJ2-1, with 13 bases identical to TRBD2. V shed 4 bases, J shed 7 bases, and the junction held 5 bases outside the gene matches. CDR1 and CDR2 (germline): SGHNT, YYREEE (reference sequence). This CDR3 region has 15 residues.

This clone was counted only a few times. The gene calls are TRBV28 and TRBJ2-7, with a tentative D call TRBD1 (6 bases). V was shortened by 6 bases and J by 3 bases, with 9 bases between the two germline ends. This CDR3 contains 12 residues. The V gene's germline CDR1 is MDHEN and CDR2 SYDVKM. The CDR3 bases are TGTGCCAGCAGCTGGACAGACTACGAGCAGTACTTC. Its protein product is CASSWTDYEQYF. The entire variable domain, with the rest obtained from reference TRBV28 and TRBJ2-7, is as follows: DVKVTQSSRYLVKRTGEKVFLECVQDMDHENMFWYRQDPGLGLRLIYFSYDVKMKEKGDIPEGYSVSREKKERFSLILESASTNQTSMYLCASSWTDYEQYFGPGTRLTVT.

J is TRBJ2-7 and V is TRBV5-1; D is unclear. The CDR3 consists of 16 residues. CDR1 is SGHRS and CDR2 is YFSETQ in the germline V gene. Between the trimmed V and J ends, which lost 1 base and 0 bases, there was a span of 14 bases. CDR3 residues: CASSLYVAESSYEQYF. In nucleotides, the CDR3 is TGCGCCAGCAGCTTGTATGTGGCGGAAAGCTCCTACGAGCAGTACTTC. Based on the CDR3 plus reference TRBV5-1 and TRBJ2-7, the full variable domain is KAGVTQTPRYLIKTRGQQVTLSCSPISGHRSVSWYQQTPGQGLQFLFEYFSETQRNKGNFPGRFSGRQFSNSRSEMNVSTLELGDSALYLCASSLYVAESSYEQYFGPGTRLTVT.

The V gene is TRBV6-5, the J gene TRBJ1-5, with 8 nucleotides matching TRBD1. CDR3 length equals 13 residues. Germline CDR1 reads MNHEY; CDR2 reads SVGAGI. J gave up 6 bases and V 5 bases, and 3 bases lay outside the gene matches. CDR3 sequence reads: CASSPTGAQPQHF. As DNA, the CDR3 is TGTGCCAGCAGTCCGACAGGGGCTCAGCCCCAGCATTTT.

This chain joins TRBV7-2 and TRBJ1-5; D is uncertain. Germline values: CDR1 SGHTA, CDR2 FQGNSA. The CDR3 runs 14 residues. Trimming removed 5 bases at V and 3 bases at J, with 11 bases between. The CDR3 protein is CASSLAPNNQPQHF. CDR3 coding DNA: TGTGCCAGCAGCCTGGCTCCGAACAATCAGCCCCAGCATTTT.

This chain connects TRBV19 to TRBJ1-1; D is perhaps TRBD1 (5 bases). The CDR3 totals 14 residues. Trimming cost V 3 bases and J 1 base, with 9 bases left between them. Germline loops: CDR1 LNHDA, CDR2 SQIVND (reference sequence). The CDR3 DNA is TGTGCCAGTAGTATCATAGGGGCGAACACTGAAGCTTTCTTT. This gives the protein CASSIIGANTEAFF.

The chain has TRBV6-5 and TRBJ1-6, with TRBD1 matching over 9 bases. Germline trimming cut 6 bases from V and 10 bases from J; bases unmatched to any gene: 4. This CDR3 is built from 13 residues. The germline CDR1 and CDR2 sequences are MNHEY and SVGAGI. CDR3 sequence: CASRDRGRSPLHF. The DNA for the CDR3 is TGTGCCAGCAGGGACAGGGGACGGTCACCCCTCCACTTT.

This clone was detected once. V and J are TRBV7-9 and TRBJ1-5; TRBD1 matches 8 bases. CDR1 SEHNR and CDR2 FQNEAQ come from the germline V gene (reference sequence). Losses at the gene ends were 1 base for V and 3 bases for J; bases not matched to a gene: 5. CDR3 length: 16 amino acids. This CDR3 reads CASSLGAGGYNQPQHF. DNA of the CDR3: TGTGCCAGCAGCTTAGGGGCAGGGGGCTACAATCAGCCCCAGCATTTT.

This clone was recorded once. At one end the junction does not follow the germline gene, possibly because of a read error. The same CDR3 is also encoded by other DNA sequences in this sample. J is TRBJ2-7 and V is TRBV6-6; D uncertain. The CDR3 loop spans 12 amino acids. Germline V CDR1 and CDR2: MNHNY, SVGAGI (reference sequence). CDR3 region: CASMGPSYEQYF. The CDR3 DNA is TGTGCCAGCATGGGCCCTTCCTACGAGCAATACTTC.